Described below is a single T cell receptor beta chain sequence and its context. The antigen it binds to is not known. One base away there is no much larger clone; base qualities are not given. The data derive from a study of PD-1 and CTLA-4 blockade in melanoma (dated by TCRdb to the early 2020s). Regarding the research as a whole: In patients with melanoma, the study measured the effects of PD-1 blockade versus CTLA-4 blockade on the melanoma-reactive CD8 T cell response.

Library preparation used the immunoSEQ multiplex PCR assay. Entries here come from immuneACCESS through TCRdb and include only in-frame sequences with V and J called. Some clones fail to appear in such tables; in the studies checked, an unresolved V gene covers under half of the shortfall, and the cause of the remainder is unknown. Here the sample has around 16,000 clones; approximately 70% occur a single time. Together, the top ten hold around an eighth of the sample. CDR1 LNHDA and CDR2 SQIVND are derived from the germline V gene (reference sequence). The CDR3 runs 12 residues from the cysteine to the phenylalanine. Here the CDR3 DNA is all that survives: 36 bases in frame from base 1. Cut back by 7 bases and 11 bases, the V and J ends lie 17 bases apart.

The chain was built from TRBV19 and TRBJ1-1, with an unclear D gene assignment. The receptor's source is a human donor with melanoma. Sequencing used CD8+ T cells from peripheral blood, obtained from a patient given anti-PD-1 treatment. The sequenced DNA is TGTGCCAGTAACCCTACCCCCGGCGGGGCTTTCTTT. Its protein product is CASNPTPGGAFF.